Shown below are 20 T cell receptor beta chains from a single sample sequenced in a study of long-term antiretroviral therapy in people with HIV. Assay version v3.0 of immunoSEQ was used, and it was run at survey level. TCRdb keeps only in-frame clones here, not all; method: immunoSEQ multiplex PCR. The table lists around 35,000 clones, around 96% of them singletons. The sequencing here drew on unsorted PBMCs, taken about 6.6 years after starting antiretroviral therapy. These receptors were taken from a young man with HIV.

The genes are TRBV7-2 and TRBJ1-2, with 9 bases lining up with TRBD1. Germline loops: CDR1 SGHTA, CDR2 FQGNSA. J was trimmed by 7 bases and V by 5 bases; bases with no gene match: 8. This CDR3 has 14 amino acids. CDR3 loop: CASSQRTGEVGYTF. The CDR3 bases are TGTGCCAGCAGCCAAAGGACAGGGGAGGTTGGCTACACCTTC.

In DNA, the CDR3 is TGCGCCAGCAGCGAGAACGGGGAGGAGGACACTGAAGCTTTCTTT. Its translation is CASSENGEEDTEAFF. The chain links TRBV10-2 to TRBJ1-1; D gene ambiguous. Between the trimmed V and J ends, which lost 6 bases and 3 bases, there was a span of 17 bases. Looked up from germline, CDR1 is WSHSY and CDR2 is SAAADI. The CDR3 extends over 15 amino acids.

The J gene is TRBJ1-5, the V gene TRBV4-1; no clear D gene. CDR1 is MGHRA and CDR2 is YSYEKL in the germline V gene. The CDR3 has 16 residues. The V end was cut by 1 base, the J end by 6 bases, with 16 bases between. The CDR3 nucleotides are TGCGCCAGCAGCCAAGGGACTACAGACGGCGTTCAGCCCCAGCATTTT. Translation gives CASSQGTTDGVQPQHF.

The V call is TRBV7-9, the J call TRBJ2-3; 11 nucleotides align to TRBD2. CDR1 is SEHNR, CDR2 FQNEAQ, per germline (reference sequence). CDR3 length: 16 residues. Losses at the gene ends were 5 bases for V and 5 bases for J; bases not matched to a gene: 9. CDR3 sequence reads: CASSTVSGGALDTQYF. As DNA, the CDR3 is TGTGCCAGCAGCACTGTTAGCGGGGGGGCTTTAGATACGCAGTATTTT.

This clone has just a few counts. Relative to the germline gene, one junction end is altered; a read error may explain this. This rearrangement joins TRBV7-7 to TRBJ1-2; D is uncertain. Germline V gene sequence: CDR1 SSHAT, CDR2 FNYEAQ (reference sequence). This CDR3 contains 13 residues. The CDR3, as DNA: TGTGCTAGCAGCTTTGCGGCTAACTATGGCTACACCTTC. As protein: CASSFAANYGYTF.

The chain joins TRBV27 to TRBJ1-1; possible D gene TRBD1, 5 bases. The CDR3 is 14 residues long. Germline CDR1 MNHEY, CDR2 SMNVEV (reference sequence). V was cut by 6 bases and J by 7 bases, with 18 bases left in between. CDR3 bases: TGTGCCAGCAGAATATTCGGGGGGGAGGGTGAAGCTTTCTTT. Translation: CASRIFGGEGEAFF.

This clone was counted only a few times. The V and J genes are TRBV7-2 and TRBJ1-4; D gene uncertain. The V and J ends lost 6 bases and 8 bases respectively, with 16 bases between them. The germline CDR1 and CDR2 sequences are SGHTA and FQGNSA. This CDR3 comprises 14 residues. CDR3 DNA sequence: TGTGCCAGCAGTTTCGGAACAGTGGGCGAAAAACTGTTTTTT. Translating gives CASSFGTVGEKLFF.

The chain combines TRBV2 with TRBJ1-2; TRBD1 matches at 9 bases. Germline loops: CDR1 SNHLY, CDR2 FYNNEI. V lost 7 bases to trimming and J lost 4 bases; unmatched junction nucleotides: 10. The CDR3 is 15 residues long. The CDR3, as DNA: TGTGCCAGCACCCCGGGACAGGGCCTGATCTATGGCTACACCTTC. It yields the protein CASTPGQGLIYGYTF.

The CDR3 loop reads CARSSLCGRQINYGYTF. The CDR3 nucleotides are TGTGCCAGAAGCTCGCTCTGTGGGAGACAGATAAACTATGGCTACACCTTC. The rearrangement uses TRBV5-3 and TRBJ1-2, with D perhaps TRBD1 (5 bases). Being an ORF, TRBV5-3 has a function that is uncertain. The CDR3 loop spans 17 amino acids. Trimming shortened V by 3 bases and J by 2 bases, and 20 bases separated the two germline ends.

This sequence joins TRBV7-6 and TRBJ2-7; perhaps TRBD1 as D (5 bases). Germline CDR1 reads SGHVS; CDR2 reads FNYEAQ. Deletions cut 2 bases from V and 3 bases from J, with 14 bases between. CDR3 length equals 15 residues. The CDR3 sequence is CASSLSTGRGYEQYF. The CDR3 nucleotides read TGTGCCAGCAGCTTATCCACCGGAAGGGGCTACGAGCAGTACTTC. The variable domain in full, with the rest retrieved from reference TRBV7-6 and TRBJ2-7, is GAGVSQSPRYKVTKRGQDVALRCDPISGHVSLYWYRQALGQGPEFLTYFNYEAQQDKSGLPNDRFSAERPEGSISTLTIQRTEQRDSAMYRCASSLSTGRGYEQYFGPGTRLTVT.

A word on this clone: Relative to the germline gene, one junction end is altered; a read error may explain this. The J gene is TRBJ2-5, the V gene TRBV7-7; tentatively, D is TRBD1 or TRBD2 (5 bases each). This CDR3 has 15 residues. Germline V gene lookup returns CDR1 SSHAT and CDR2 FNYEAQ (reference sequence). The CDR3 nucleotides read TGTGCTAGCAGCGAGGGGCCTGGCCCCATCGAGACCCAGTACTTC. This gives the protein CASSEGPGPIETQYF.

The J gene is TRBJ2-4, the V gene TRBV6-5, with D tentatively TRBD1 (5 bases). Germline CDR1 and CDR2: MNHEY and SVGAGI. V shed 6 bases and J shed 6 bases, with 9 bases lying between them. The CDR3 is made up of 12 amino acids. CDR3 nucleotide sequence: TGTGCCAGCAGGACCCAGGGAAACATTCAGTACTTC. The encoded protein is CASRTQGNIQYF.

The DNA of the CDR3 is TGTGCCAGCAGTTTATCCCACAGGGGGCGAATCGGGGAGCTGTTTTTT. Its protein product is CASSLSHRGRIGELFF. The chain recombines TRBV27 with TRBJ2-2; 9 nucleotides match TRBD1. The CDR3 is 16 amino acids. Germline values: CDR1 MNHEY, CDR2 SMNVEV (reference sequence). Losses at the gene ends were 0 bases for V and 7 bases for J; bases not matched to a gene: 6.

The chain links TRBV2 to TRBJ2-3; the match to TRBD1 covers 10 bases. Germline loops: CDR1 SNHLY, CDR2 FYNNEI. After removal of 5 bases from V and 3 bases from J, the junction contained 5 bases not matched to a gene. The CDR3 extends over 15 amino acids. The CDR3 coding sequence is TGTGCCAGCAGTTTGGGACAGGGGAAAACAGATACGCAGTATTTT. Translation gives CASSLGQGKTDTQYF. Looking up the rest from reference TRBV2 and TRBJ2-3 gives the full variable domain: EPEVTQTPSHQVTQMGQEVILRCVPISNHLYFYWYRQILGQKVEFLVSFYNNEISEKSEIFDDQFSVERPDGSNFTLKIRSTKLEDSAMYFCASSLGQGKTDTQYFGPGTRLTVL.

This clone was seen once. The chain combines TRBV4-1 with TRBJ2-3; TRBD2 aligns across 8 bases. This CDR3 is built from 17 residues. The germline gives CDR1 MGHRA, CDR2 YSYEKL. J was trimmed by 5 bases and V by 0 bases; bases with no gene match: 10. The CDR3 loop is CASSQERDGGVEDTQYF. The CDR3 nucleotides are TGCGCCAGCAGCCAAGAGAGGGACGGGGGGGTGGAAGATACGCAGTATTTT.

The chain employs TRBV29-1 and TRBJ2-3; D is unresolved. V lost 4 bases and J 6 bases, leaving 8 bases between the germline ends. Germline V gene lookup returns CDR1 SQVTM and CDR2 ANQGSEA. The CDR3 is 11 amino acids. CDR3 in DNA: TGCAGCGTTGTTGGGGTTGATACGCAGTATTTT. Its protein product is CSVVGVDTQYF.

On this clone itself: This sample also contains other DNA sequences that code for the same CDR3. The V gene is TRBV5-1, the J gene TRBJ1-1, with D unresolved. The CDR3 is 15 amino acids. V was trimmed by 1 base and J by 0 bases, leaving 10 bases between them. In germline, CDR1 is SGHRS, CDR2 YFSETQ. The CDR3 region has the DNA TGCGCCAGCAGCTTGTCAAGACCGGTGAACACTGAAGCTTTCTTT. Its translation is CASSLSRPVNTEAFF.

CDR3 bases: TGCGCCAGCAGCTTGGAGCGTGGGGAGGGTCCCTACGAGCAGTACTTC. This translates into CASSLERGEGPYEQYF. The J gene is TRBJ2-7, the V gene TRBV5-1; 7 bases line up with TRBD2. Germline V gene sequence: CDR1 SGHRS, CDR2 YFSETQ. The CDR3 has 16 amino acids. Unmatched junction bases numbered 8, after V lost 0 bases and J lost 2 bases. The full variable domain, rest sourced from reference TRBV5-1 and TRBJ2-7, is KAGVTQTPRYLIKTRGQQVTLSCSPISGHRSVSWYQQTPGQGLQFLFEYFSETQRNKGNFPGRFSGRQFSNSRSEMNVSTLELGDSALYLCASSLERGEGPYEQYFGPGTRLTVT.

This rearrangement joins TRBV6-1 to TRBJ1-6; no firm D call. The germline V gene encodes CDR1 MNHNS and CDR2 SASEGT. CDR3 size: 17 residues. The V end lost 3 bases, the J end lost 6 bases, and 18 bases lay between the germline ends. The chain's CDR3 is CASSDGFWERANSPLHF. The CDR3 bases are TGTGCCAGCAGTGATGGATTTTGGGAAAGGGCTAATTCACCCCTCCACTTT.

The chain links TRBV29-1 to TRBJ2-7; 9 bases match TRBD2. The CDR3 is 11 amino acids. The V gene end was trimmed by 7 bases and the J gene end by 4 bases; junction bases not matched to a gene: 2. Germline assignment: CDR1 SQVTM and CDR2 ANQGSEA. The CDR3 DNA follows: TGCAGCGGCGGGGGGGCTTACGAGCAGTACTTC. Translation gives CSGGGAYEQYF.